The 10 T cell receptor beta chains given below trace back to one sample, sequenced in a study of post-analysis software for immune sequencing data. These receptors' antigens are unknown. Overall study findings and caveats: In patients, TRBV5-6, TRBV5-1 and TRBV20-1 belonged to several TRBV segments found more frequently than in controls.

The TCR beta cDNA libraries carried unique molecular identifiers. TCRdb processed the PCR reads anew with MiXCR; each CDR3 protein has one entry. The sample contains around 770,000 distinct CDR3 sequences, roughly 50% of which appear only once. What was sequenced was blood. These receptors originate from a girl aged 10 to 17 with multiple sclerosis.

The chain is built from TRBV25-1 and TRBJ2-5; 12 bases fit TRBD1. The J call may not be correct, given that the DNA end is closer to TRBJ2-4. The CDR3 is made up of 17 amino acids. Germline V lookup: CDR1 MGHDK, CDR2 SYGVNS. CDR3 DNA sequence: TGTGCCAGCAGCCCCGAGGCGGGACAGGGGGCGAGAAACATTCAGTACTTC. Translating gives CASSPEAGQGARNIQYF.

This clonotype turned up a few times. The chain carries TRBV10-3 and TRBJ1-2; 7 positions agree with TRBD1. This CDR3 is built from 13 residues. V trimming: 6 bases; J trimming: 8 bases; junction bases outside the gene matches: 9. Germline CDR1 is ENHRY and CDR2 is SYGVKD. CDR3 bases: TGTGCCATCAGAGACCGGGACAGACAAGGCTACACCTTC. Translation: CAIRDRDRQGYTF.

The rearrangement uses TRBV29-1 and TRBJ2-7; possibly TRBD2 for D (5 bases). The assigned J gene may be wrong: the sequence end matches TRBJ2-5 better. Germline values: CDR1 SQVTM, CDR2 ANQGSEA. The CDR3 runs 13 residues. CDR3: CSVGVGSGETQYF. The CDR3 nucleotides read TGCAGCGTTGGCGTGGGGAGTGGAGAGACCCAGTACTTC.

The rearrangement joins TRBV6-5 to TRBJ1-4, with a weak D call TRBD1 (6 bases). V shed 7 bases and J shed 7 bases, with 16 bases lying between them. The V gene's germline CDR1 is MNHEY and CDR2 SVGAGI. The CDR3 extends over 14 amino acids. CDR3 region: CASNTQGPGEKLFF. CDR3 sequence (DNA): TGTGCCAGCAACACACAGGGTCCAGGTGAAAAACTGTTTTTT.

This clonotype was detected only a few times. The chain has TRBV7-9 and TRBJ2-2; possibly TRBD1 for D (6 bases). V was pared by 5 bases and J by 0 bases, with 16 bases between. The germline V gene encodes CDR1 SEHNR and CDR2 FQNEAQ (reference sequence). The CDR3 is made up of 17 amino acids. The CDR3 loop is CASSTDSPNANTGELFF. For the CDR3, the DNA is TGTGCCAGCAGCACGGACAGTCCTAACGCGAACACCGGGGAGCTGTTTTTT.

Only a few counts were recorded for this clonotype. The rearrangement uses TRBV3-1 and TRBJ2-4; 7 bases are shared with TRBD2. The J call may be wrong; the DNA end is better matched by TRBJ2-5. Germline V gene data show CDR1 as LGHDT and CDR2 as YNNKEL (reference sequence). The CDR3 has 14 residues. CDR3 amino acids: CASSQLAVQETQYF. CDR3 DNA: TGTGCCAGCAGCCAACTAGCGGTACAAGAGACCCAGTACTTC.

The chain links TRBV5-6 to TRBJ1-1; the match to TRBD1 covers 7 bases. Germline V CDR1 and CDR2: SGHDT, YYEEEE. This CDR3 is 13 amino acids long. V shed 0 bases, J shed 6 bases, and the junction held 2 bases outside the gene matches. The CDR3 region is CASSLVRGPEAFF. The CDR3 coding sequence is TGTGCCAGCAGCTTGGTAAGGGGGCCTGAAGCTTTCTTT. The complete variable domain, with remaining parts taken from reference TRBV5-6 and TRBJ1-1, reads DAGVTQSPTHLIKTRGQQVTLRCSPKSGHDTVSWYQQALGQGPQFIFQYYEEEERQRGNFPDRFSGHQFPNYSSELNVNALLLGDSALYLCASSLVRGPEAFFGQGTRLTVV.

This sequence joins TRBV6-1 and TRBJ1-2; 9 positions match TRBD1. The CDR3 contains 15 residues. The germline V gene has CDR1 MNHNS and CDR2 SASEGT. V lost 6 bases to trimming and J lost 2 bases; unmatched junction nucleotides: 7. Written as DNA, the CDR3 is TGTGCCAGCAGACAGGGGGCGAGGGTAAACTATGGCTACACCTTC. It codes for CASRQGARVNYGYTF.

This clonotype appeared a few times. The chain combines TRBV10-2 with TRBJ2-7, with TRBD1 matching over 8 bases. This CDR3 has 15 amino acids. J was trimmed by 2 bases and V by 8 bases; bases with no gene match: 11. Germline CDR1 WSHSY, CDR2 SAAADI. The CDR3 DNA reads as TGCGCCAGCTACGAGGGGACAGGAACAACCTACGAGCAGTACTTC. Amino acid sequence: CASYEGTGTTYEQYF.

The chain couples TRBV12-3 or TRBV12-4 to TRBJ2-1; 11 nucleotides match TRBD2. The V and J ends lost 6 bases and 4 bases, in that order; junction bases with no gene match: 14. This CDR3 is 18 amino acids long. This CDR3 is CASSPALAGALPYNEQFF. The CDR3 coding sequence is TGTGCCAGCAGCCCCGCACTAGCGGGAGCTCTCCCTTACAATGAGCAGTTCTTC.